Listed here are 32 T cell receptor beta chains from one sample, sequenced in a study of T cells in Graves' hyperthyroidism and ophthalmopathy. RNA transcripts served as the template for amplifying TCR beta CDR3 regions. Initially, a first-round RT-PCR of the TCR CDR3 employed the HTBI primer set. TCRdb processed the multiplex PCR reads anew with MiXCR; each CDR3 protein has one entry. The sample shows about 570,000 distinct CDR3 sequences, around 45% of them seen only once. Sequencing was done on a sample of peripheral blood or thyroid tissue (not recorded which). All receptors come from an adult woman with Graves' disease, either hyperthyroidism or ophthalmopathy (not recorded which).

In its sample, this clonotype was seen many times. This chain links TRBV2 with TRBJ1-6; tentatively, D is TRBD1 (6 bases). The CDR3 covers 15 residues. Germline CDR1 reads SNHLY; CDR2 reads FYNNEI. The ends were cut back, 2 bases at V and 6 bases at J, with 11 bases in the middle. This chain's CDR3 is CASSETGTSNSPLHF. The CDR3 bases are TGTGCCAGCAGTGAAACCGGGACATCTAATTCACCCCTCCACTTT.

This chain links TRBV7-6 with TRBJ1-6; tentative D call: TRBD1 (5 bases). This CDR3 is built from 14 residues. The V end was cut by 4 bases, the J end by 11 bases, with 15 bases between. In germline, CDR1 is SGHVS, CDR2 FNYEAQ. The CDR3: CASSSHTGETPLHF. The CDR3 coding sequence is TGTGCCAGCAGCTCCCACACGGGGGAGACACCCCTCCACTTT.

This clonotype has at least ten counts. The chain recombines TRBV5-1 with TRBJ2-5; 9 nucleotides match TRBD1. In germline, CDR1 is SGHRS, CDR2 YFSETQ. The CDR3 spans 14 residues. V gave up 4 bases and J gave up 5 bases; unmatched junction bases: 6. The CDR3 coding sequence is TGCGCCAGCAGCGAACAGGGGGCGGCGGAGACCCAGTACTTC. Translated: CASSEQGAAETQYF. Variable domain in full (rest from reference TRBV5-1 and TRBJ2-5): KAGVTQTPRYLIKTRGQQVTLSCSPISGHRSVSWYQQTPGQGLQFLFEYFSETQRNKGNFPGRFSGRQFSNSRSEMNVSTLELGDSALYLCASSEQGAAETQYFGPGTRLLVL.

The V gene is TRBV4-2, the J gene TRBJ1-5, with 7 bases that match TRBD1. Trimming at V came to 3 bases and at J to 3 bases, leaving 14 bases not matched to a gene. Germline V CDR1 and CDR2: LGHNA, YNFKEQ. The CDR3 covers 18 residues. CDR3 in amino acids: CASSHATFRGTPNQPQHF. CDR3 nucleotides: TGTGCCAGCAGCCATGCAACATTCAGGGGGACCCCCAATCAGCCCCAGCATTTT.

The chain combines TRBV20-1 with TRBJ2-5, with D unclear. The germline gives CDR1 DFQATT, CDR2 SNEGSKA (reference sequence). Trimming stripped 4 bases from V and 9 bases from J, with 6 bases between. The CDR3 runs 9 residues. The CDR3 DNA is TGCAGTGCTATTTTAGCCCAGTACTTC. Amino acids: CSAILAQYF.

On this clonotype: Because the CDR3 is missing its conserved closing phenylalanine or tryptophan, this is likely a read error. The limits of the CDR3 on the DNA are not certain, so only TCRdb's listed CDR3 is given. V usage is TRBV29-1 and J usage is TRBJ1-1; whether TRBD1, the table's D call, matches the DNA was not checked. The CDR3 is 8 residues long, ends included. Germline V gives CDR1 SQVTM, CDR2 ANQGSEA. The CDR3 loop reads CSVAQAYR.

Regarding this clonotype: The CDR3 does not close with the conserved phenylalanine or tryptophan, likely indicating a read error. Because the CDR3's place on the DNA is in doubt, the DNA is left out and the CDR3 is given as listed by TCRdb. The chain combines TRBV6-6 with TRBJ2-2; the table's D call TRBD1 went unverified against the DNA. CDR1 MNHNY and CDR2 SVGAGI come from the germline V gene (reference sequence). The CDR3 is made up of 9 amino acids, end residues included. The CDR3 loop is CASNDPGDI.

This chain uses TRBV29-1 with TRBJ2-7, with TRBD1 matching over 11 bases. The CDR3 sequence is 13 residues long. The germline CDR1 and CDR2 sequences are SQVTM and ANQGSEA. V lost 4 bases, J lost 7 bases, and 6 bases stayed unmatched. CDR3 sequence reads: CSVALGTGGEQYF. CDR3 nucleotides: TGCAGCGTTGCCTTGGGGACAGGGGGGGAGCAGTACTTC.

The sample holds many counts of this clonotype. The CDR3 nucleotides are TGTGCCAGCAACCTACAGGGCCCCTACGAGCAGTACTTC. Encoded protein: CASNLQGPYEQYF. The chain carries TRBV2 and TRBJ2-7, with D maybe TRBD1 (6 bases). Germline V lookup: CDR1 SNHLY, CDR2 FYNNEI. The CDR3 sequence is 13 residues long. Trimming shortened V by 7 bases and J by 2 bases, and 12 bases separated the two germline ends.

The chain is built from TRBV13 and TRBJ1-2; D remains ambiguous. Germline V lookup: CDR1 PRHDT, CDR2 FYEKMQ (reference sequence). Trimming pared 1 base from V and 3 bases from J, leaving 9 bases between. The CDR3 has 14 amino acids. The CDR3 DNA is TGTGCCAGCAGCTTAGCCCCTAGCGACTATGGCTACACCTTC. Its translation is CASSLAPSDYGYTF.

Only a few counts were recorded for this clonotype. CDR3 sequence (DNA): TGCAGCGTTGCACAGGGGACCTACGAGCAGTACTTC. Its protein is CSVAQGTYEQYF. The genes are TRBV29-1 and TRBJ2-7; TRBD1 aligns across 7 bases. The CDR3 runs to 12 residues. The J segment lost 2 bases and the V segment lost 4 bases, leaving 2 bases of the junction unmatched. Germline loops: CDR1 SQVTM, CDR2 ANQGSEA.

This clonotype was counted only a few times. The chain has TRBV6-1 and TRBJ1-5; 9 nucleotides line up with TRBD1. The CDR3 loop spans 15 amino acids. From germline, CDR1 is MNHNS and CDR2 SASEGT. Trimming took 1 base from V and 4 from J; bases not matched to a gene: 2. The CDR3 reads CASSEDGTGNQPQHF. CDR3 in DNA: TGTGCCAGCAGTGAAGACGGGACAGGGAATCAGCCCCAGCATTTT.

The V gene is TRBV29-1, the J gene TRBJ1-2; the D is unclear. This CDR3 comprises 11 residues. Germline CDR1 SQVTM, CDR2 ANQGSEA. The V and J ends lost 6 bases and 12 bases respectively, with 17 bases between them. The CDR3 nucleotides are TGCAGCGTGCTTACAGCCCGCGCGAACACCTTC. Its protein is CSVLTARANTF.

On this clonotype: A much larger clone lies one base from this, so it may be a read error. The chain links TRBV6-4 to TRBJ1-1; D is uncertain. Germline V gene lookup returns CDR1 MRHNA and CDR2 SNTAGT. This CDR3 comprises 14 residues. Trimming left V 0 bases short and J 4 bases short, with 9 bases between. This CDR3 is CASSDSKAGTEAFF. The DNA for the CDR3 is TGTGCCAGCAGTGACTCGAAGGCAGGCACTGAAGCTTTCTTT.

This clonotype was observed at least ten times. The genes are TRBV20-1 and TRBJ2-7; D remains unclear. Germline values: CDR1 DFQATT, CDR2 SNEGSKA (reference sequence). V lost 0 bases, J lost 3 bases, and 9 bases lay in between. This CDR3 is 13 amino acids long. The chain's CDR3 is CSARETEDYEQYF. CDR3 nucleotides: TGCAGTGCTAGAGAGACCGAGGACTACGAGCAGTACTTC.

V and J are TRBV12-3 or TRBV12-4 and TRBJ1-4; possibly TRBD1 for D (5 bases). V was clipped by 6 bases and J by 8 bases, with 19 bases between them. The CDR3 covers 15 residues. The CDR3 DNA reads as TGTGCCAGCAGCCCCGTGGCAGGGATTCAGGAAAAACTGTTTTTT. Translated, it gives CASSPVAGIQEKLFF.

This chain links TRBV12-3 or TRBV12-4 with TRBJ1-2; 8 bases are a match to TRBD1. The V gene end was trimmed by 5 bases and the J gene end by 4 bases; junction bases not matched to a gene: 6. This CDR3 contains 14 residues. In nucleotides, the CDR3 is TGTGCCAGCAGTATTGGACAGGGTACCTATGGCTACACCTTC. Translation: CASSIGQGTYGYTF.

This clonotype was observed many times. The V and J genes are TRBV12-3 or TRBV12-4 and TRBJ1-2; D unresolved. Trimming took off 3 bases at V and 4 bases at J, with 9 bases between the two ends. The CDR3 has 13 residues. CDR3 in amino acids: CASSLGSSYGYTF. Here the CDR3 DNA reads TGTGCCAGCAGTTTGGGGTCGAGCTATGGCTACACCTTC.

This clonotype showed up just a few times. This sequence joins TRBV4-2 and TRBJ2-6; TRBD2 might be the D (5 bases). Trimming removed 5 bases at V and 2 bases at J, with 22 bases between. CDR1 is LGHNA and CDR2 is YNFKEQ in the germline V gene. The CDR3 runs to 19 residues. Here the CDR3 DNA reads TGTGCCAGCAGCACCCCTTTCCGGCGCCTCGGGACTGGGGCCAACGTCCTGACTTTC. It codes for CASSTPFRRLGTGANVLTF.

Concerning this clonotype: At one boundary the junction diverges from the germline segment, which might be a read error. This sequence joins TRBV2 and TRBJ2-7; a possible D gene is TRBD1 (6 bases). Germline-derived CDR1 and CDR2 are SNHLY and FYNNEI. There are 12 residues in the CDR3. The CDR3 sequence is CASSAQTGPRVF. The CDR3 nucleotides read TGTGCCAGCAGCGCGCAGACAGGCCCCCGGGTCTTC.

This clonotype was found a few times. V is TRBV12-3 or TRBV12-4 and J is TRBJ1-5, with D uncertain. CDR3 size: 15 residues. V was pared by 1 base and J by 3 bases, with 10 bases between. The CDR3 here is CASSLGAGDNQPQHF. The CDR3 DNA reads TGTGCCAGCAGTTTAGGAGCGGGAGACAATCAGCCCCAGCATTTT.

The chain uses TRBV24-1 and TRBJ1-1; D is unclear. The CDR3 sequence is 13 residues long. Germline CDR1 KGHDR, CDR2 SFDVKD. V was shortened by 4 bases and J by 0 bases, with 5 bases between the two germline ends. As DNA, the CDR3 is TGTGCCACCAGTGACGGAATGAACACTGAAGCTTTCTTT. Its protein is CATSDGMNTEAFF.

This clonotype has ten or more counts. This sequence joins TRBV7-3 and TRBJ1-5; 9 bases agree with TRBD1. V was pared by 5 bases and J by 6 bases, with 2 bases of the junction left unmatched. Germline CDR1 is SGHTA and CDR2 is FQGTGA. The CDR3 covers 13 residues. This CDR3 is CASSQTGGQPQHF. The CDR3 nucleotides are TGTGCCAGCAGCCAGACAGGGGGTCAGCCCCAGCATTTT.

The chain is built from TRBV13 and TRBJ2-5; D is perhaps TRBD2 (5 bases). This CDR3 spans 18 amino acids. Looked up from germline, CDR1 is PRHDT and CDR2 is FYEKMQ (reference sequence). Deletions cut 3 bases from V and 6 bases from J, with 26 bases between. The CDR3 here is CASSLKKVGKNKRKTQYF. CDR3 bases: TGTGCCAGCAGCTTGAAAAAAGTCGGGAAAAACAAGCGGAAGACCCAGTACTTC.

This clonotype was detected ten times or more. The gene calls are TRBV9 and TRBJ2-2, with D unclear. V lost 0 bases, J lost 5 bases, and 5 bases lay in between. The CDR3 loop spans 13 amino acids. Germline V gene data show CDR1 as SGDLS and CDR2 as YYNGEE. CDR3 sequence (DNA): TGTGCCAGCAGCGTAGCTGAAACCGGGGAGCTGTTTTTT. Translated, it gives CASSVAETGELFF.

Details on this clonotype: Given the absence of the conserved phenylalanine or tryptophan at the CDR3 end, a read error is likely. The chain uses TRBV10-3 and TRBJ1-1; the D is unclear. Per the germline V gene, CDR1 is ENHRY and CDR2 is SYGVKD. This CDR3 is 14 amino acids long. CDR3 nucleotides: TGTGCCAGCAGTTACTCACGACCGAACACTGAAGCTTTCTCT. It encodes CASSYSRPNTEAFS.

The J gene is TRBJ1-1, the V gene TRBV5-1; D is undetermined. From germline, CDR1 is SGHRS and CDR2 YFSETQ. Trimming pared 4 bases from V and 5 bases from J, leaving 15 bases between. The CDR3 runs 14 residues. CDR3 loop: CASSARHGKTEAFF. CDR3 DNA: TGCGCCAGCAGCGCCAGACACGGGAAGACTGAAGCTTTCTTT.

There are many counts of this clonotype. This sequence joins TRBV2 and TRBJ1-1, with a tentative D call TRBD1 (6 bases). This CDR3 has 14 amino acids. Germline-derived CDR1 and CDR2 are SNHLY and FYNNEI. Trimming pared 1 base from V and 1 base from J, leaving 7 bases between. The CDR3 bases are TGTGCCAGCAGTGAAGGACAGGCGAACACTGAAGCTTTCTTT. It is translated as CASSEGQANTEAFF.

A few counts support this clonotype. The rearrangement uses TRBV12-5 and TRBJ1-5; D is undetermined. The CDR3 has 13 residues. The ends were cut back, 2 bases at V and 0 bases at J, with 2 bases in the middle. Germline-derived CDR1 and CDR2 are LGHNT and FRNRAP. CDR3 in amino acids: CASGLCSNQPQHF. In DNA, the CDR3 is TGTGCTAGTGGTTTGTGTAGCAATCAGCCCCAGCATTTT.

The chain has TRBV18 and TRBJ1-1, with D uncertain. Germline V lookup: CDR1 KGHSH, CDR2 LQKENI. V was cut by 3 bases and J by 7 bases, with 15 bases left in between. The CDR3 loop spans 14 amino acids. CDR3 loop: CASSPRTDGSEAFF. The CDR3 nucleotides read TGTGCCAGCTCACCGCGAACGGACGGAAGTGAAGCTTTCTTT.

The chain recombines TRBV20-1 with TRBJ2-7; possible D gene TRBD1, 5 bases. The CDR3 covers 13 residues. Germline V CDR1 and CDR2: DFQATT, SNEGSKA (reference sequence). V was trimmed by 3 bases and J by 2 bases, leaving 11 bases between them. CDR3: CSASSGLPYEQYF. The DNA of the CDR3 is TGCAGTGCTAGTTCAGGGCTTCCCTACGAGCAGTACTTC.

This clonotype was counted at least ten times. The rearrangement links TRBV6-5 to TRBJ1-5; D gene unclear. The CDR3 extends over 14 amino acids. Germline loops: CDR1 MNHEY, CDR2 SVGAGI. V lost 4 bases and J 3 bases, leaving 10 bases between the germline ends. The CDR3 bases are TGTGCCAGCAGTTCCCGCGGACTCAATCAGCCCCAGCATTTT. This codes for CASSSRGLNQPQHF.